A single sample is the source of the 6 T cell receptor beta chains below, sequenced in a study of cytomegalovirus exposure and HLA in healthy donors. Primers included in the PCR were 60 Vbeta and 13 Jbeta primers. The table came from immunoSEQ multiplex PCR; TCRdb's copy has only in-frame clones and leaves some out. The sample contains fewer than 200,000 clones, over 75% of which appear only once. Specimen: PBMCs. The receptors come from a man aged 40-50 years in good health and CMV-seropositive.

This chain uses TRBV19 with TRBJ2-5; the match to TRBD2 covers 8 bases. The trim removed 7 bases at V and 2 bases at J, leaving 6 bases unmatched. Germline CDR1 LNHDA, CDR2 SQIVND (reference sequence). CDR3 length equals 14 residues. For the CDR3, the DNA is TGTGCCAGTAATTCGGGAGGGCCTCAAGAGACCCAGTACTTC. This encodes CASNSGGPQETQYF.

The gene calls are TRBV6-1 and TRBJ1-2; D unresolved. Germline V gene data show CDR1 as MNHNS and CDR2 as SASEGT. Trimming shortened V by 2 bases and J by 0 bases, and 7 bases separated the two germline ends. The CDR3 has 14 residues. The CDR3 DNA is TGTGCCAGCAGTGAATGGGCAGCTAACTATGGCTACACCTTC. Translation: CASSEWAANYGYTF.

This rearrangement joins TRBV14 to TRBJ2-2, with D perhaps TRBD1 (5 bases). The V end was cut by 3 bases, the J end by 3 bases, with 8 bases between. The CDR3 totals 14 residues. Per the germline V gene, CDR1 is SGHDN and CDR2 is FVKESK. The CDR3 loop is CASSQSRDTGELFF. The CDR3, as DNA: TGTGCCAGCAGCCAGAGCAGGGACACCGGGGAGCTGTTTTTT.

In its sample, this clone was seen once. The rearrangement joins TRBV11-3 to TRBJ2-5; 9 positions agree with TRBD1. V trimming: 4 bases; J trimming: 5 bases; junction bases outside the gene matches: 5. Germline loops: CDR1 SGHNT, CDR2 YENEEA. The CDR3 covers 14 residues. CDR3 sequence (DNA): TGTGCCAGCAGCTCCAGACAGGGGGATGAGACCCAGTACTTC. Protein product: CASSSRQGDETQYF.

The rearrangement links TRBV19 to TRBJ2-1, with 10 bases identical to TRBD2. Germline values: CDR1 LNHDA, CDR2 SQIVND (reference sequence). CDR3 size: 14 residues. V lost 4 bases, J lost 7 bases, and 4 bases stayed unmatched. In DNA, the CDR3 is TGTGCCAGTAGTAGGGGACTAGCGTGGAATGAGCAGTTCTTC. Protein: CASSRGLAWNEQFF.

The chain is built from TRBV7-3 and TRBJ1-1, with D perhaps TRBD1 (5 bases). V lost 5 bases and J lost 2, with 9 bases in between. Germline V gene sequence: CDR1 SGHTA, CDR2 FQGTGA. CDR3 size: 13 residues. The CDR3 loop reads CASSEGLNTEAFF. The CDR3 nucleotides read TGTGCCAGCAGCGAGGGACTTAACACTGAAGCTTTCTTT.